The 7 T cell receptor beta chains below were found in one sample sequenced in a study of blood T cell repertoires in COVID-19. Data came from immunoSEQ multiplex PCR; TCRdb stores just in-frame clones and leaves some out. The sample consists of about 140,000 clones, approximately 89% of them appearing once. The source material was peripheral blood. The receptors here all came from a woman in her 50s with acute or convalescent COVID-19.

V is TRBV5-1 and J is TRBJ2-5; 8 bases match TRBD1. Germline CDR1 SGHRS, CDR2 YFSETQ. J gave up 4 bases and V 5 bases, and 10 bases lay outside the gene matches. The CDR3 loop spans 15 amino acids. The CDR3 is CASSRQGNLGETQYF. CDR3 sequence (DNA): TGCGCCAGCAGTCGACAGGGGAATTTAGGAGAGACCCAGTACTTC.

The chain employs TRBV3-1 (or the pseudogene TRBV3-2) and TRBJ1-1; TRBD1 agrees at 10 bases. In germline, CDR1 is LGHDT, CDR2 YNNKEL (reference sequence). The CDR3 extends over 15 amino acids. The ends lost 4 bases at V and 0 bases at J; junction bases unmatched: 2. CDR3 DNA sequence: TGTGCCAGCAGCCGGACAGGGGGGATGAACACTGAAGCTTTCTTT. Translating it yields CASSRTGGMNTEAFF.

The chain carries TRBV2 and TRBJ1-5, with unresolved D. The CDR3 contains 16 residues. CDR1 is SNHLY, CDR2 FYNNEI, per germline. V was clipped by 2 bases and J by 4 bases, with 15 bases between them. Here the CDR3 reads CASSELQGHRNQPQHF. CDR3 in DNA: TGTGCCAGCAGTGAACTCCAAGGCCACAGAAATCAGCCCCAGCATTTT. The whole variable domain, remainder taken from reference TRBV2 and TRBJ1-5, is EPEVTQTPSHQVTQMGQEVILRCVPISNHLYFYWYRQILGQKVEFLVSFYNNEISEKSEIFDDQFSVERPDGSNFTLKIRSTKLEDSAMYFCASSELQGHRNQPQHFGDGTRLSIL.

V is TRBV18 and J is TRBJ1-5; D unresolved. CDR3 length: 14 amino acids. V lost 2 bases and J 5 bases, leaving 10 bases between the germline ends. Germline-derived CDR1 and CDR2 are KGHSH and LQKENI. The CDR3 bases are TGTGCCAGCTCACCATCCATCGAGGATCAGCCCCAGCATTTT. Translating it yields CASSPSIEDQPQHF.

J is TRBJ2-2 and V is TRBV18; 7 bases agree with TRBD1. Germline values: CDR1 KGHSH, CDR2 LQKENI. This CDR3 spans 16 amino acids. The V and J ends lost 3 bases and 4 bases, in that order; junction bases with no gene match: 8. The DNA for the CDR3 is TGTGCCAGCTCACCTCTCGAGGGGGCAGTCACCGGGGAGCTGTTTTTT. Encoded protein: CASSPLEGAVTGELFF. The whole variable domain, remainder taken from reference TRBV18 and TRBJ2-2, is NAGVMQNPRHLVRRRGQEARLRCSPMKGHSHVYWYRQLPEEGLKFMVYLQKENIIDESGMPKERFSAEFPKEGPSILRIQQVVRGDSAAYFCASSPLEGAVTGELFFGEGSRLTVL.

CDR3 in DNA: TGTGCCAGTAGTCCCCGGACTAGCGGGGGGCAAGAGACCCAGTACTTC. Its translation: CASSPRTSGGQETQYF. This chain joins TRBV19 and TRBJ2-5; 14 bases line up with TRBD2. V shed 5 bases, J shed 2 bases, and the junction held 4 bases outside the gene matches. CDR1 is LNHDA, CDR2 SQIVND, per germline (reference sequence). The CDR3 has 16 amino acids.

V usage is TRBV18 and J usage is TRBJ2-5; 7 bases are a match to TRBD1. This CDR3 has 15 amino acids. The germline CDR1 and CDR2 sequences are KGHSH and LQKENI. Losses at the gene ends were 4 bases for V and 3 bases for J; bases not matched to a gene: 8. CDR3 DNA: TGTGCCAGCTCACTAATGACAGGGATAGAAGAGACCCAGTACTTC. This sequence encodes CASSLMTGIEETQYF.